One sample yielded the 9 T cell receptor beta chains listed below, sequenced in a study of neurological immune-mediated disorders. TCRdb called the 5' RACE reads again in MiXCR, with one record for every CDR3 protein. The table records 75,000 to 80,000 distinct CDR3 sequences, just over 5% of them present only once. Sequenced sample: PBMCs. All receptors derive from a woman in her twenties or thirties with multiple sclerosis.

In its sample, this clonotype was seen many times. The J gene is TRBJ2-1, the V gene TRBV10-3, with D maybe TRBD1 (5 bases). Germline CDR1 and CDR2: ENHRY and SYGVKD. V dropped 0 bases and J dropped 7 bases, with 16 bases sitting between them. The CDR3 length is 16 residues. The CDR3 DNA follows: TGTGCCATCAGTGAGTCGCAATTTCAGGGTGGGAATGAGCAGTTCTTC. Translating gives CAISESQFQGGNEQFF.

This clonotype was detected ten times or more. The CDR3 sequence: CASSQEGFRTDTQYF. CDR3 bases: TGCGCCAGCAGCCAAGAAGGCTTTAGGACAGATACGCAGTATTTT. This rearrangement joins TRBV4-1 to TRBJ2-3, with D unresolved. Germline CDR1 and CDR2: MGHRA and YSYEKL. CDR3 size: 15 residues. Trimming took 0 bases from V and 3 from J, leaving 10 bases between them.

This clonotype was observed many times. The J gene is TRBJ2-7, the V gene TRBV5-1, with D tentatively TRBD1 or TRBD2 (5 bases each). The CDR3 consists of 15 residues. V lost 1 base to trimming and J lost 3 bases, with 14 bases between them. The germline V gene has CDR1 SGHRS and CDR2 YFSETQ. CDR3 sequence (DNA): TGCGCCAGCAGCTTGCTAGGGCTTGGGGGCTACGAGCAGTACTTC. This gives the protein CASSLLGLGGYEQYF.

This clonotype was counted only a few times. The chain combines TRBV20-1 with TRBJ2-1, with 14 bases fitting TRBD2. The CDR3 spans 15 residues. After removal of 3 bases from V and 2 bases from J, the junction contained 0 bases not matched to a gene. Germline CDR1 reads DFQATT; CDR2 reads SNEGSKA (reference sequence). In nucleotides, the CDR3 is TGCAGTGCTAGGACTAGCGGGAGGGCCTACAATGAGCAGTTCTTC. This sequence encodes CSARTSGRAYNEQFF.

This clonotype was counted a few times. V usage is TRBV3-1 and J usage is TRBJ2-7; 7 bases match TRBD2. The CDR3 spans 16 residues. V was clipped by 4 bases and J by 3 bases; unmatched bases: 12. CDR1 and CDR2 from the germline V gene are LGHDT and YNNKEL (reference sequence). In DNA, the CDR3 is TGTGCCAGCAGCCCACGCCCGGCTAGCGGATACTACGAGCAGTACTTC. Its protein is CASSPRPASGYYEQYF.

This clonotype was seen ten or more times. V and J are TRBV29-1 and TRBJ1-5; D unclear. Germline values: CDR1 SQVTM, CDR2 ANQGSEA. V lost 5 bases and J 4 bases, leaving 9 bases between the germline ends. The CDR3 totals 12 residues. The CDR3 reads CSVRDGNQPQHF. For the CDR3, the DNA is TGCAGCGTTCGCGACGGTAATCAGCCCCAGCATTTT.

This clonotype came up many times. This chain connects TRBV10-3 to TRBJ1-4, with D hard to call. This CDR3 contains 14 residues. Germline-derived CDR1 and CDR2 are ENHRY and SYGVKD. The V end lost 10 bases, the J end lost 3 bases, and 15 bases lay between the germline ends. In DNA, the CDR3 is TGTGCCACAAGAGAAAGTTTGGCTAATGAAAAACTGTTTTTT. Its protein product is CATRESLANEKLFF.

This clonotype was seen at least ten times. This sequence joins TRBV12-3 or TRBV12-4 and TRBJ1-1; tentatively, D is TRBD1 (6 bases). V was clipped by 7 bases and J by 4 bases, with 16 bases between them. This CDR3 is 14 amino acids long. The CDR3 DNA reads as TGTGCCAGCAAGCCCGCAGGGGTTCGCACTGAAGCTTTCTTT. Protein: CASKPAGVRTEAFF.

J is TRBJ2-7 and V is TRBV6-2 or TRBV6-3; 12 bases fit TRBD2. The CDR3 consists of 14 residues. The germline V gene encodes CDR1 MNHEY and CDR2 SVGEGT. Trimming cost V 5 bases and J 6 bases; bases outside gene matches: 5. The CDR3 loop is CASSQRLAGVEQYF. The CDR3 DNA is TGTGCCAGCAGTCAACGACTAGCGGGGGTCGAGCAGTACTTC.